This T cell receptor beta chain was identified during a study of long-term antiretroviral therapy in people with HIV (dated by TCRdb to between 2022 and 2023). With respect to the entire study: The earliest samples were collected about a decade before the 2015 WHO recommendation for immediate ART, when ART was typically delayed until CD4 counts fell. No cross-contamination during QIAcube processing was shown when test extractions of a monoclonal T-cell line were performed alongside 30 to 40 polyclonal samples. From a few dozen adults with confirmed HIV infection, the cohort provided 150 to 200 cryopreserved PBMC samples, gathered serially across a mean of about six years (range 1-12). Among the approximately 27 participants with HIV, more than ten were female. A retrospective serial study tested whether ART initiation and durable HIV suppression were associated with changes in peripheral blood TRB repertoire composition and diversity. Summary of the overall study and its limitations: HIV repertoires had narrower CDR3 length ranges than controls, and the network structure suggested an antigen-experienced repertoire that shifted only slightly toward naive after ART. Limited PBMC availability meant only the TCR beta chain was sequenced, without alpha chain pairing. Because cell numbers in pre-ART samples were limited, unsorted PBMC were profiled instead of sorted CD4+ and CD8+ T cells. At every time point, the repertoire was dominated by expanded TRB clones first identified before ART initiation, although this dominance fluctuated and, in many PLHIV, declined after ART. Starting ART was linked to a significant rise in TRB diversity, yet even with long-term ART the diversity remained significantly lower than in transplant donor controls. Inferences about post-ART repertoire changes are limited because no data were available on ART adherence, viral resistance or therapy changes. The samples span the years 2004 to 2017, and the ART regimens used may be less effective than current regimens.

Inclusion was restricted to participants for whom at least one PBMC sample before ART initiation and at least two post-ART samples were available. Treatment was received in the United States of America by all participants with HIV. Before DNA extraction, cryopreserved samples of roughly 1-10 million PBMC were thawed and washed. At the time of the earliest PBMC sample, participants with HIV were aged between 23 and 54 years. Each participant contributed PBMC samples from 1-4 timepoints before ART initiation and 2-8 timepoints after ART initiation, with a median of 7 samples. For every participant, serial HIV viral load, CD4+ T-cell count, ART history and demographic data were obtained. Genomic DNA was extracted from unsorted PBMC with a Qiagen kit on a QIAcube, with processing performed in batches of 12 samples. Points on this clone: No antigen is known for it. Base qualities are not provided; no much larger clone lies one nucleotide away.

As encoded in the germline V gene, CDR1 is MNHNS while CDR2 is SASEGT. V sheds 6 bases and J sheds 6 bases, leaving 21 bases between their ends. The cysteine opens and the phenylalanine closes a CDR3 of 15 amino acids. Only CDR3 DNA is held: 45 bases, read in frame from base 1. The immunoSEQ hsTCRB v3.0 assay was used at survey level resolution to sequence the TRB variable region. A depth of about 40,000-50,000 T-cell genomes per sample was targeted for TRB sequencing. TRB libraries were pooled and sequenced on an Illumina MiSeq using a v3 150-cycle kit. As for the original processing: Repertoire analysis ran in R within a reproducible Nextflow workflow covering QC, data transformation and analysis. LymphoSeq2, an R package for exploring AIRR-Seq data, was used to implement custom analyses. A handful of samples that yielded fewer than 5000 total TRB sequences were excluded, so that 188 HIV repertoires were analyzed. Among the approximately 180 HIV repertoires that were kept, roughly 58 were collected before ART initiation and over 120 were collected after ART initiation. Repertoires were downsampled to 5000 TRB nucleotide sequences, with summary statistics averaged over 100 downsampling iterations. The analysis kept only TRB sequences whose CDR3 regions were at least seven amino acids long. Diversity was assessed using a clonality score derived from Shannon entropy and using the Gini coefficient. Repertoire networks linked the top 5000 CDR3 amino acid sequences whenever two sequences differed by an edit distance of one. For TRB CDR3 amino acid sequences, GLIPH2 was used to predict antigen specificity groups and MHC restriction. CDR3 amino acid sequences were matched against VDJdb and McPAS-TCR to flag known CMV, EBV, HIV or tissue antigen associations. Pre-ART, post-ART and control groups were compared with Wilcoxon signed-rank tests and Holm-Bonferroni correction. TCRdb stores this immuneACCESS table with in-frame sequences only. Part of the clones is absent; in the studies checked, under half of the shortfall reflects unresolved V genes, and no reason is known for the rest. The DNA was the basis for D and trimming; V, J and clone size are from that table. The sample table shows about 6,000 clones, and around four fifths are seen once. Around 15% of the sample lies in the top ten.

This chain is built from TRBV6-1 and TRBJ2-7; the best D guess is TRBD1, with 5 bases matching. The TCR originated in a man between 40 and 49 years old with HIV. Sequences were derived from unsorted PBMCs, sampled 0.5 years before starting antiretroviral therapy. DNA sequence: TGTGCCAGCAGCGGAGACAGCCTAAATAGGATCGAGCAGTACTTC. It is translated as CASSGDSLNRIEQYF.